This entry lists 25 T cell receptor beta chains sequenced from one sample in a study of T cell responses to AZD1222 COVID-19 vaccine. Data came from immunoSEQ multiplex PCR; TCRdb stores just in-frame clones and leaves some out. The repertoire includes about 120,000 clones, less than 90% of them detected once, and more than 1.5% sits in the top ten. Sequenced material: peripheral blood, taken on day 0 of AZD1222 vaccination. These receptor sequences come from an adult in good health.

The rearrangement links TRBV12-5 to TRBJ1-2; the D gene is possibly TRBD1 (6 bases). CDR1 is LGHNT, CDR2 FRNRAP, per germline. This CDR3 contains 14 residues. The germline V and J ends were trimmed by 2 bases and 5 bases, with 12 bases remaining between them. This chain's CDR3 is CASGLMGQSYGYTF. The CDR3 nucleotides are TGTGCTAGTGGTTTGATGGGACAAAGTTATGGCTACACCTTC. The complete variable domain, with remaining parts taken from reference TRBV12-5 and TRBJ1-2, reads DARVTQTPRHKVTEMGQEVTMRCQPILGHNTVFWYRQTMMQGLELLAYFRNRAPLDDSGMPKDRFSAEMPDATLATLKIQPSEPRDSAVYFCASGLMGQSYGYTFGSGTRLTVV.

This chain uses TRBV5-6 with TRBJ2-7, with 7 bases identical to TRBD1. In germline, CDR1 is SGHDT, CDR2 YYEEEE. The junction had 6 bases not matched to a gene; V was cut back by 4 bases and J by 2 bases. This CDR3 has 14 residues. CDR3 sequence reads: CASSLSGTAYEQYF. The CDR3 region has the DNA TGTGCCAGCAGCCTCTCCGGGACAGCCTACGAGCAGTACTTC.

This clone occurred once. The chain employs TRBV13 and TRBJ1-5, with 7 bases aligning to TRBD1. The germline V gene has CDR1 PRHDT and CDR2 FYEKMQ (reference sequence). The CDR3 contains 15 residues. V lost 0 bases and J lost 7; bases outside the gene matches: 6. Written as DNA, the CDR3 is TGTGCCAGCAGCTTAGGTGGGACAGACCTACAGCCCCAGCATTTT. Its translation: CASSLGGTDLQPQHF.

The chain joins TRBV10-1 to TRBJ1-1; maybe TRBD1 (6 bases). The CDR3 is 15 amino acids. Germline V lookup: CDR1 WNHNN, CDR2 SYGVQD (reference sequence). V was clipped by 3 bases and J by 1 base, with 12 bases between them. CDR3 bases: TGCGCCAGCAGTGACGGGGGCGCAGGGAACACTGAAGCTTTCTTT. Amino acid sequence: CASSDGGAGNTEAFF.

The J gene is TRBJ1-2, the V gene TRBV6-4; 7 bases are shared with TRBD1. CDR1 is MRHNA, CDR2 SNTAGT, per germline. J gave up 8 bases and V 5 bases, and 11 bases lay outside the gene matches. The CDR3 is made up of 14 amino acids. CDR3 region: CASSKGDSGGGYTF. DNA for the CDR3: TGTGCCAGCAGTAAAGGGGACAGCGGAGGAGGCTACACCTTC.

The V call is TRBV5-1, the J call TRBJ2-1; no clear D gene. Trimming stripped 5 bases from V and 2 bases from J, with 11 bases between. CDR1 and CDR2 from the germline V gene are SGHRS and YFSETQ. The CDR3 covers 14 residues. CDR3 DNA: TGCGCCAGCAGTTCACAGAATACCTACAATGAGCAGTTCTTC. Protein: CASSSQNTYNEQFF.

V usage is TRBV18 and J usage is TRBJ1-2; D not certain. V was pared by 0 bases and J by 2 bases, with 10 bases between. CDR3 length equals 15 residues. CDR1 and CDR2 (germline): KGHSH, LQKENI. CDR3: CASSPPGGGNYGYTF. Written as DNA, the CDR3 is TGTGCCAGCTCACCACCGGGTGGCGGAAACTATGGCTACACCTTC.

This rearrangement joins TRBV6-2 or TRBV6-3 to TRBJ1-1; D is uncertain. Germline V lookup: CDR1 MNHEY, CDR2 SVGEGT. This CDR3 region has 15 residues. V lost 6 bases and J lost 4, with 18 bases in between. CDR3 sequence: CASSRPTDWGTEAFF. The CDR3 coding sequence is TGTGCCAGCAGCCGACCGACGGACTGGGGCACTGAAGCTTTCTTT.

This clone showed up just a few times. This chain connects TRBV7-9 to TRBJ1-1; D uncertain. The CDR3 extends over 14 amino acids. The germline V gene has CDR1 SEHNR and CDR2 FQNEAQ (reference sequence). Trimming removed 1 base at V and 5 bases at J, with 11 bases between. DNA for the CDR3: TGTGCCAGCAGCTTAGAGTATTCGGGGACTGAAGCTTTCTTT. Protein product: CASSLEYSGTEAFF.

The V call is TRBV25-1, the J call TRBJ1-1; no clear D. V gave up 7 bases and J gave up 3 bases, with 15 bases separating them. Germline assignment: CDR1 MGHDK and CDR2 SYGVNS. The CDR3 extends over 14 amino acids. CDR3 nucleotide sequence: TGTGCCAGCACCAAAGCGGGGAGTTACACTGAAGCTTTCTTT. It codes for CASTKAGSYTEAFF.

This chain uses TRBV19 with TRBJ1-2, with a tentative D call TRBD1 (6 bases). This CDR3 region has 16 residues. The germline V and J ends were trimmed by 5 bases and 1 base, with 17 bases remaining between them. Germline lookup yields CDR1 LNHDA and CDR2 SQIVND (reference sequence). CDR3: CASSPGGRTYNYGYTF. The CDR3, as DNA: TGTGCCAGTAGTCCCGGGGGCCGAACCTATAACTATGGCTACACCTTC.

This chain joins TRBV14 and TRBJ2-1; D gene ambiguous. Deletions cut 1 base from V and 0 bases from J, with 7 bases between. Per germline, CDR1 SGHDN and CDR2 FVKESK. The CDR3 contains 15 residues. CDR3 residues: CASSQARGSYNEQFF. For the CDR3, the DNA is TGTGCCAGCAGCCAAGCTCGAGGCTCCTACAATGAGCAGTTCTTC.

This chain links TRBV5-1 with TRBJ2-7; tentatively, D is TRBD1 (6 bases). The ends were cut back, 1 base at V and 6 bases at J, with 17 bases in the middle. Germline CDR1 is SGHRS and CDR2 is YFSETQ. This CDR3 has 15 amino acids. CDR3 sequence: CASSLFTTGFLEQYF. Here the CDR3 DNA reads TGCGCCAGCAGCTTGTTTACCACAGGGTTTCTCGAGCAGTACTTC.

The rearrangement uses TRBV5-1 and TRBJ2-7; D gene ambiguous. This CDR3 region has 14 residues. Germline V lookup: CDR1 SGHRS, CDR2 YFSETQ. Trimming removed 5 bases from V and 0 bases from J, with 12 bases in between. The CDR3 DNA reads as TGCGCCAGCAGTCCCGGACGGAGCTCCTACGAGCAGTACTTC. Translating gives CASSPGRSSYEQYF.

The CDR3 loop reads CASSLGEKLFF. The DNA for the CDR3 is TGTGCCAGCAGTTTGGGGGAGAAACTGTTTTTT. The rearrangement links TRBV12-3 or TRBV12-4 to TRBJ1-4; D is possibly TRBD1 (5 bases). Trimming removed 3 bases at V and 11 bases at J, with 7 bases between. This CDR3 is built from 11 residues.

The chain links TRBV30 to TRBJ2-5; 8 nucleotides line up with TRBD1. This CDR3 is 13 amino acids long. The V gene end was trimmed by 2 bases and the J gene end by 4 bases; junction bases not matched to a gene: 3. Germline V gives CDR1 GTSNPN, CDR2 SVGIG (reference sequence). For the CDR3, the DNA is TGTGCCTGGAGTCTCGACAGGGGAGAGACCCAGTACTTC. This translates into CAWSLDRGETQYF.

The CDR3 is CASSLGAGGAYNEQFF. CDR3 DNA sequence: TGCGCCAGCAGCTTGGGAGCGGGAGGCGCCTACAATGAGCAGTTCTTC. The rearrangement uses TRBV5-1 and TRBJ2-1; 9 nucleotides align to TRBD2. Germline CDR1 reads SGHRS; CDR2 reads YFSETQ. The ends lost 0 bases at V and 2 bases at J; junction bases unmatched: 3. CDR3 length: 16 amino acids. The full variable domain, its missing parts supplied by reference TRBV5-1 and TRBJ2-1, is KAGVTQTPRYLIKTRGQQVTLSCSPISGHRSVSWYQQTPGQGLQFLFEYFSETQRNKGNFPGRFSGRQFSNSRSEMNVSTLELGDSALYLCASSLGAGGAYNEQFFGPGTRLTVL.

Here the CDR3 DNA reads TGTGCCAGCAGCCACGGCAGGGGTAACCATGAGCAGTTCTTC. It encodes CASSHGRGNHEQFF. This chain links TRBV11-3 with TRBJ2-1; D may be TRBD1 (6 bases). Germline CDR1 and CDR2: SGHNT and YENEEA. The CDR3 loop spans 14 amino acids. V lost 5 bases and J 8 bases, leaving 16 bases between the germline ends.

The V and J genes are TRBV5-1 and TRBJ1-1; D is ambiguous. The germline V gene has CDR1 SGHRS and CDR2 YFSETQ. Trimming cost V 4 bases and J 5 bases, with 12 bases left between them. The CDR3 runs 13 residues. The CDR3 is CASSPDGSTEAFF. CDR3 nucleotide sequence: TGCGCCAGCAGCCCCGATGGAAGTACTGAAGCTTTCTTT.

This clone appeared a few times. CDR3 region: CASCSVNEQYF. DNA for the CDR3: TGTGCCAGTTGTTCTGTGAACGAGCAGTACTTC. The chain couples TRBV2 to TRBJ2-7; D gene unclear. Germline V gene lookup returns CDR1 SNHLY and CDR2 FYNNEI. V was cut by 9 bases and J by 5 bases, with 11 bases left in between. This CDR3 is 11 amino acids long.

V gene TRBV6-5 combines with J gene TRBJ1-1, with a tentative D call TRBD1 (5 bases). The CDR3 is 11 amino acids. Per the germline V gene, CDR1 is MNHEY and CDR2 is SVGAGI. The CDR3 nucleotides read TGTGCTACCAGGTCCGGGGCAGGGGCTTTCTTT. Residues: CATRSGAGAFF.

V is TRBV5-8 and J is TRBJ1-4, with 7 bases that match TRBD1. Germline CDR1 is SGHTS and CDR2 is YDEGEE. V gave up 9 bases and J gave up 4 bases; unmatched junction bases: 6. The CDR3 loop spans 13 amino acids. DNA of the CDR3: TGTGCCACCCACAGGGGACTTAATGAAAAACTGTTTTTT. It is translated as CATHRGLNEKLFF.

This chain links TRBV7-9 with TRBJ2-1; 7 bases agree with TRBD2. CDR3 length: 14 residues. The J segment lost 7 bases and the V segment lost 5 bases, leaving 8 bases of the junction unmatched. Germline V CDR1 and CDR2: SEHNR, FQNEAQ (reference sequence). CDR3 coding DNA: TGTGCCAGCAGCCGGGGGGAGGTTGTTAATGAGCAGTTCTTC. Protein sequence: CASSRGEVVNEQFF.

This chain connects TRBV25-1 to TRBJ2-2; 7 bases match TRBD2. The germline gives CDR1 MGHDK, CDR2 SYGVNS. The length of the CDR3 is 13 residues. V dropped 8 bases and J dropped 5; count of bases not matched to a gene: 5. The CDR3 is CASSLAGTGELFF. DNA for the CDR3: TGTGCCAGCTCCTTAGCGGGTACCGGGGAGCTGTTTTTT.

This chain links TRBV19 with TRBJ2-3; TRBD2 agrees at 7 bases. The trim removed 7 bases at V and 1 base at J, leaving 8 bases unmatched. Germline V gene data show CDR1 as LNHDA and CDR2 as SQIVND (reference sequence). This CDR3 spans 15 amino acids. CDR3 sequence: CASKLSGTGTDTQYF. CDR3 DNA: TGTGCCAGTAAACTGAGCGGGACCGGCACAGATACGCAGTATTTT.